Sequencing of this T cell receptor beta chain was carried out in a study of blood T cell repertoires in COVID-19. Across the whole study: Sources were T cells, B-cell-depleted T cells, or PBMCs; the material itself was cDNA or gDNA.

The protocol was immunoSEQ multiplex PCR, while the TCRdb copy is restricted to in-frame clones and leaves out a portion. There are approximately 230,000 clones in the sample; 82% occur only once, and approximately 15% lies in the top ten. CDR1 and CDR2 from the germline V gene are MNHEY and SMNVEV (reference sequence). CDR3 length equals 14 residues. The V gene end was trimmed by 2 bases and the J gene end by 12 bases; junction bases not matched to a gene: 5. The receptor was derived from a man aged 35 to 55 who had recovered from COVID-19. The rearrangement joins TRBV27 to TRBJ2-1; 12 bases agree with TRBD2. The specimen sequenced was PBMCs or T cells enriched from blood (not recorded which). The CDR3 here is CASSLGASGRVQFF. CDR3 DNA sequence: TGTGCCAGCAGTTTAGGGGCTAGCGGGAGGGTGCAGTTCTTC.